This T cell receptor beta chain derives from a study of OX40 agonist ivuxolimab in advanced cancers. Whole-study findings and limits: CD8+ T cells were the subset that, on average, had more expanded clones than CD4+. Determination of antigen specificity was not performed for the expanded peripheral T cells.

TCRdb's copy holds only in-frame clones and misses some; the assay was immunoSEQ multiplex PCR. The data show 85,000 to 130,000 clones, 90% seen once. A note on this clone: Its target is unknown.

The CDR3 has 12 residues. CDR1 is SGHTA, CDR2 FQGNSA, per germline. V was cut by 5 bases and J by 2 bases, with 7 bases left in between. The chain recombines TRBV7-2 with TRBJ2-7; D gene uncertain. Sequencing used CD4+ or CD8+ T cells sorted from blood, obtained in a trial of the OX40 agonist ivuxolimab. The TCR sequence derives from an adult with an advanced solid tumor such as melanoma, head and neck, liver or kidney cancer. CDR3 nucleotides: TGTGCCAGCAGCCGCGAGCCCTACGAGCAGTACTTC. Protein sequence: CASSREPYEQYF.